Ten or more counts support the clone carrying this T cell receptor (beta chain). Its antigen is unknown. Genomic DNA served as the source from which two-round multiplex PCR generated TCR beta CDR3 amplicons. Specific primers for each TRBV and TRBJ gene were what first-round PCR used. TCRdb called the multiplex PCR reads again in MiXCR, with one record for every CDR3 protein. In the table there are tens of thousands of distinct CDR3 sequences, approximately 44% of which are singletons. This sample is part of a study of prognosis after radiotherapy for stage I lung cancer. General study findings and limits: A determination of whether the expanded TCR clones were tumor-specific was not made. Shannon entropy after stereotactic body radiation therapy was lower in patients who developed distant metastases.

The CDR3 contains 13 residues. Germline loops: CDR1 SNHLY, CDR2 FYNNEI. Trimming stripped 7 bases from V and 7 bases from J, with 13 bases between. The sequenced sample was PBMCs, obtained before or after stereotactic body radiation therapy (not recorded which). The chain has TRBV2 and TRBJ2-2, with a weak D call TRBD1 (5 bases). The source of this sequence is a donor aged 50 or older with non-small cell lung cancer. The CDR3 spells CASNAQGGGELFF. DNA of the CDR3: TGTGCCAGCAATGCCCAGGGTGGCGGGGAGCTGTTTTTT.